This TCR beta chain was recorded in a study of radiotherapy plus CTLA-4 blockade in lung cancer. Germline CDR1 is MNHEY and CDR2 is SVGAGI. CDR3 length equals 15 residues. Between the trimmed V and J ends, which lost 4 bases and 1 base, there was a span of 13 bases. TCRdb keeps only in-frame clones here, not all; method: immunoSEQ multiplex PCR. Of about 85,000 clones in the sample, about 86% were seen once. In this sample, this clone turned up once. The sequencing here drew on peripheral blood, taken from a patient treated with radiotherapy plus ipilimumab. The rearrangement uses TRBV6-5 and TRBJ1-2; no clear D gene. This clonotype was sampled from a human donor with non-small cell lung cancer who had a partial response to radiotherapy plus ipilimumab. The CDR3 region has the DNA TGTGCCAGCAGTTCGACCCCGGGAGGTAACTATGGCTACACCTTC. Protein: CASSSTPGGNYGYTF.